Following are 15 T cell receptor beta chains from one sample sequenced in a study of cytomegalovirus exposure and HLA in healthy donors listed by TCRdb under 2017. Libraries were constructed by the immunoSEQ multiplex PCR assay. The multiplex PCR relied on a mix of 60 forward primers for TCR Vbeta segments and 13 reverse primers for TCR Jbeta segments. The immuneACCESS repertoire file appears here via TCRdb, limited to in-frame rearrangements. These files lack a portion of the clones; in checked studies, under half of the deficit traces to unresolved V genes, and the cause of the others is not known. In all, the sample holds 160,000 or so clones, and 65% to 90% of those were seen once. The ten largest clonotypes hold 6.4% of the sample. Sequenced material: PBMCs. All receptors come from a man aged 45 to 65 in good health and CMV-seropositive.

The chain uses TRBV5-6 and TRBJ2-5; weak D call: TRBD2 (6 bases). Trimming left V 2 bases short and J 4 bases short, with 21 bases between. The CDR3 spans 17 residues. Germline loops: CDR1 SGHDT, CDR2 YYEEEE. Here the CDR3 DNA reads TGTGCCAGCAGCTTTCTGGAGGACTACCAGCGTCCAGAGACCCAGTACTTC. This translates into CASSFLEDYQRPETQYF.

The chain combines TRBV11-3 with TRBJ2-3, with 10 bases aligning to TRBD2. The CDR3 length is 17 residues. In germline, CDR1 is SGHNT, CDR2 YENEEA. Trimming cost V 5 bases and J 4 bases; bases outside gene matches: 12. The CDR3 region is CASSLGSSGSSADTQYF. The CDR3 DNA sequence: TGTGCCAGCAGCCTAGGATCTAGCGGGAGTAGCGCAGATACGCAGTATTTT. Combining the CDR3 with reference TRBV11-3 and TRBJ2-3 gives the whole variable domain EAGVVQSPRYKIIEKKQPVAFWCNPISGHNTLYWYLQNLGQGPELLIRYENEEAVDDSQLPKDRFSAERLKGVDSTLKIQPAELGDSAVYLCASSLGSSGSSADTQYFGPGTRLTVL.

This chain connects TRBV2 to TRBJ2-3, with 12 bases fitting TRBD2. Per germline, CDR1 SNHLY and CDR2 FYNNEI. The V segment lost 8 bases and the J segment 3 bases; nucleotides outside the gene matches: 3. The CDR3 is made up of 14 amino acids. CDR3 residues: CASDGLAGTDTQYF. Here the CDR3 DNA reads TGTGCCAGCGACGGACTAGCGGGGACAGATACGCAGTATTTT.

The chain links TRBV9 to TRBJ1-3; D gene uncertain. This CDR3 is built from 16 residues. Trimming took 0 bases from V and 0 from J, leaving 10 bases between them. Germline V gene sequence: CDR1 SGDLS, CDR2 YYNGEE. For the CDR3, the DNA is TGTGCCAGCAGCGTAGAAGACACTTACTCTGGAAACACCATATATTTT. It yields the protein CASSVEDTYSGNTIYF.

V and J are TRBV7-3 and TRBJ2-2; no firm D call. CDR3 length equals 15 residues. Germline CDR1 and CDR2: SGHTA and FQGTGA. V was pared by 5 bases and J by 4 bases, with 14 bases between. CDR3 in DNA: TGTGCCAGCAGCCCACACCTGGCCTCCACCGGGGAGCTGTTTTTT. It yields the protein CASSPHLASTGELFF.

CDR3 protein: CASSSGQGYGYTF. As DNA, the CDR3 is TGTGCCAGCAGCTCGGGACAGGGTTATGGCTACACCTTC. This chain uses TRBV6-4 with TRBJ1-2; TRBD1 agrees at 9 bases. This CDR3 spans 13 amino acids. The V and J ends lost 6 bases and 5 bases, in that order; junction bases with no gene match: 4. Per the germline V gene, CDR1 is MRHNA and CDR2 is SNTAGT.

The rearrangement joins TRBV4-1 to TRBJ2-7; tentatively, D is TRBD1 (6 bases). The CDR3 has 16 residues. Germline V lookup: CDR1 MGHRA, CDR2 YSYEKL. V lost 0 bases and J lost 6, with 18 bases in between. CDR3 DNA: TGCGCCAGCAGCCAAGAGGAGACAGGTTTGGGCCCCGAGCAGTACTTC. Protein: CASSQEETGLGPEQYF.

The V and J genes are TRBV5-5 and TRBJ1-5; D perhaps matches TRBD1 (5 bases). The germline CDR1 and CDR2 sequences are SGHKS and YYEKEE (reference sequence). V lost 0 bases, J lost 7 bases, and 17 bases lay in between. The CDR3 has 16 amino acids. CDR3 in DNA: TGTGCCAGCAGCTTGGTCCCCTCCCAGGGAAGGCAGCCCCAGCATTTT. Its protein product is CASSLVPSQGRQPQHF.

The chain has TRBV27 and TRBJ2-5, with no clear D. CDR1 is MNHEY, CDR2 SMNVEV, per germline (reference sequence). The CDR3 contains 15 residues. V shed 2 bases and J shed 2 bases, with 12 bases lying between them. The CDR3 spells CASSLAAYSQETQYF. In DNA, the CDR3 is TGTGCCAGCAGTTTAGCCGCCTACTCTCAAGAGACCCAGTACTTC.

The V and J genes are TRBV2 and TRBJ2-7, with 7 nucleotides matching TRBD2. CDR3 length equals 12 residues. J lost 6 bases, V lost 8 bases, and 7 bases had no gene match. CDR1 and CDR2 from the germline V gene are SNHLY and FYNNEI. This chain's CDR3 is CASRGRASEQYF. DNA of the CDR3: TGTGCCAGCCGGGGGAGGGCCTCCGAGCAGTACTTC.

The J gene is TRBJ1-2, the V gene TRBV10-3, with TRBD1 matching 7 bases. This CDR3 has 13 residues. Germline lookup yields CDR1 ENHRY and CDR2 SYGVKD. The V segment lost 3 bases and the J segment 12 bases; nucleotides outside the gene matches: 10. CDR3: CAISDRDSPANTF. In DNA form, the CDR3 reads TGTGCCATCAGTGACCGGGACAGCCCAGCGAACACCTTC.

The chain combines TRBV6-5 with TRBJ2-1; D might be TRBD2 (6 bases). The CDR3 runs 15 residues. V lost 2 bases and J lost 10, with 18 bases in between. Germline V gene sequence: CDR1 MNHEY, CDR2 SVGAGI. CDR3 bases: TGTGCCAGCAGTTACGCGGGACTCGCCTCGAGGGAGCAGTTCTTC. Residues: CASSYAGLASREQFF.

The V gene is TRBV19, the J gene TRBJ1-2; D is undetermined. CDR3 length: 16 residues. The V end was cut by 7 bases, the J end by 2 bases, with 20 bases between. Looked up from germline, CDR1 is LNHDA and CDR2 is SQIVND (reference sequence). The CDR3 coding sequence is TGTGCCAGTAATCCCCGAGGAGGGCCAGTCAACTATGGCTACACCTTC. Protein sequence: CASNPRGGPVNYGYTF. Using reference TRBV19 and TRBJ1-2 for the parts outside the CDR3, the full variable domain is DGGITQSPKYLFRKEGQNVTLSCEQNLNHDAMYWYRQDPGQGLRLIYYSQIVNDFQKGDIAEGYSVSREKKESFPLTVTSAQKNPTAFYLCASNPRGGPVNYGYTFGSGTRLTVV.

Only one count was recorded for this clone. This chain links TRBV18 with TRBJ1-1; D not certain. The CDR3 spans 17 residues. Trimming cost V 0 bases and J 0 bases, with 14 bases left between them. Germline CDR1 is KGHSH and CDR2 is LQKENI. The CDR3, as DNA: TGTGCCAGCTCACCACCCCTCGGACTGATGATGAACACTGAAGCTTTCTTT. As protein: CASSPPLGLMMNTEAFF.

The rearrangement joins TRBV18 to TRBJ1-5, with 7 bases aligning to TRBD1. Germline loops: CDR1 KGHSH, CDR2 LQKENI. The CDR3 spans 15 residues. J lost 7 bases, V lost 4 bases, and 10 bases had no gene match. The CDR3 region has the DNA TGTGCCAGCTCACTTCAATGGACAGGTGAACAGCCCCAGCATTTT. This codes for CASSLQWTGEQPQHF.